These 3 T cell receptor beta chains were all obtained from the same sample, sequenced in a study of shared clonotypes between healthy human individuals. Sequencing was performed with immunoSEQ multiplex PCR; in TCRdb, only in-frame clones are kept and a portion is missing. The table records around 2,000,000 clones, about 92% of them present only once. CD45RO-negative, CCR7-selected cells formed the naive CD8 fraction, which excluded terminally differentiated effector memory CD45RA+ cells. The specimen sequenced was naive CD8+ T cells from PBMCs. The receptor set was obtained from a young man in good health. Some clones in this sample may be carry-over from other donors' samples.

The chain combines TRBV30 with TRBJ2-3, with D perhaps TRBD1 (6 bases). Germline CDR1 and CDR2: GTSNPN and SVGIG (reference sequence). The CDR3 sequence is 16 residues long. V lost 5 bases and J lost 0, with 18 bases in between. This chain's CDR3 is CAWSPRGTTSTDTQYF. The CDR3 nucleotides read TGTGCCTGGTCCCCCAGGGGCACGACTAGCACAGATACGCAGTATTTT. Full variable domain (rest looked up from reference TRBV30 and TRBJ2-3): SQTIHQWPATLVQPVGSPLSLECTVEGTSNPNLYWYRQAAGRGLQLLFYSVGIGQISSEVPQNLSASRPQDRQFILSSKKLLLSDSGFYLCAWSPRGTTSTDTQYFGPGTRLTVL.

This chain links TRBV18 with TRBJ2-1; 10 bases are shared with TRBD2. Germline values: CDR1 KGHSH, CDR2 LQKENI. The CDR3 is 17 amino acids. The V and J ends lost 0 bases and 9 bases, in that order; junction bases with no gene match: 11. CDR3 DNA sequence: TGTGCCAGCTCACCACCTATTAGCCTAGCGGGAGACAGTGAGCAGTTCTTC. It translates to CASSPPISLAGDSEQFF.

The CDR3, as DNA: TGTGCCAGCAGCCCTTCTGGGAAAAATGGCTACACCTTC. Translation gives CASSPSGKNGYTF. The chain links TRBV7-6 to TRBJ1-2; D unresolved. V lost 5 bases and J 6 bases, leaving 13 bases between the germline ends. CDR1 and CDR2 (germline): SGHVS, FNYEAQ. The CDR3 loop spans 13 amino acids.